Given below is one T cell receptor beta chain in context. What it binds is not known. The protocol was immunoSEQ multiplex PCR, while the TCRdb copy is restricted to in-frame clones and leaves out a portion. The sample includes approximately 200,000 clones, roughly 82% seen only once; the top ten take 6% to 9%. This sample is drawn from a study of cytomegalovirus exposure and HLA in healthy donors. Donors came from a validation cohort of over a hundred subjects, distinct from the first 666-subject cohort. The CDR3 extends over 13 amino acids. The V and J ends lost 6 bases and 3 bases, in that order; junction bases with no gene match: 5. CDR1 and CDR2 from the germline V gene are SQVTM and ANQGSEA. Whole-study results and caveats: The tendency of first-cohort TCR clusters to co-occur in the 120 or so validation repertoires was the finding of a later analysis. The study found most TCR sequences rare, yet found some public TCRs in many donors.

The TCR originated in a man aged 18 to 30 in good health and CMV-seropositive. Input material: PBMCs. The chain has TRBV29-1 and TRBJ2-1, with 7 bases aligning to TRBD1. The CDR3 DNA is TGCAGCGTGGGGGACAGCCGCTACAATGAGCAGTTCTTC. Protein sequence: CSVGDSRYNEQFF.